A single sample gave rise to the 32 T cell receptor beta chains below, sequenced in a study of shared clonotypes between healthy human individuals. Assay: immunoSEQ multiplex PCR; the TCRdb copy retains only in-frame clones and omits some. The sample yields roughly 2,000,000 clones, roughly 93% seen once. The naive CD8 subset, CD45RO-negative cells positively selected for CCR7, excluded terminally differentiated effector memory CD45RA+ cells. Sequencing was performed on naive CD8+ T cells from PBMCs. These TCRs come from a man between 18 and 29 years old in good health. Some clones in this sample may be carry-over from other donors' samples.

The chain carries TRBV6-5 and TRBJ2-7; 9 bases agree with TRBD1. The junction had 3 bases not matched to a gene; V was cut back by 7 bases and J by 2 bases. The V gene's germline CDR1 is MNHEY and CDR2 SVGAGI. The CDR3 covers 13 residues. The CDR3 sequence: CASTRDRAYEQYF. CDR3 in DNA: TGTGCCAGCACCCGGGACAGGGCCTACGAGCAGTACTTC.

The genes are TRBV28 and TRBJ2-3; the match to TRBD2 covers 8 bases. V lost 6 bases, J lost 5 bases, and 7 bases stayed unmatched. The length of the CDR3 is 14 residues. The germline V gene encodes CDR1 MDHEN and CDR2 SYDVKM. The CDR3 is CASRVLAEGDTQYF. The CDR3 DNA sequence: TGTGCCAGCAGGGTACTAGCGGAGGGAGATACGCAGTATTTT.

The chain couples TRBV6-6 to TRBJ2-5; 7 nucleotides match TRBD1. The V gene end was trimmed by 2 bases and the J gene end by 5 bases; junction bases not matched to a gene: 11. This CDR3 is built from 16 residues. Germline CDR1 and CDR2: MNHNY and SVGAGI (reference sequence). The CDR3 loop is CASSYGFGTAGETQYF. The DNA for the CDR3 is TGTGCCAGCAGTTACGGTTTCGGGACAGCTGGGGAGACCCAGTACTTC.

The V gene is TRBV2, the J gene TRBJ2-1; D might be TRBD2 (6 bases). Germline values: CDR1 SNHLY, CDR2 FYNNEI. This CDR3 has 15 amino acids. The V end lost 6 bases, the J end lost 0 bases, and 12 bases lay between the germline ends. The DNA of the CDR3 is TGTGCCAGCAGGAGGGGACTCAGCTCCTACAATGAGCAGTTCTTC. It codes for CASRRGLSSYNEQFF.

The CDR3 here is CASSEVRGASYGYTF. The CDR3 coding sequence is TGTGCCAGCAGTGAAGTCAGGGGGGCCTCCTATGGCTACACCTTC. The chain combines TRBV6-1 with TRBJ1-2; 7 bases are shared with TRBD1. The CDR3 is 15 residues long. Looked up from germline, CDR1 is MNHNS and CDR2 is SASEGT. The V segment lost 1 base and the J segment 4 bases; nucleotides outside the gene matches: 6.

The chain links TRBV19 to TRBJ2-5; 7 bases align to TRBD1. V shed 3 bases, J shed 10 bases, and the junction held 5 bases outside the gene matches. The germline gives CDR1 LNHDA, CDR2 SQIVND (reference sequence). The CDR3 spans 12 residues. The chain's CDR3 is CASSILGTVQYF. In DNA, the CDR3 is TGTGCCAGTAGTATCCTGGGGACAGTCCAGTACTTC.

This clone appeared a single time. The J gene is TRBJ1-2, the V gene TRBV6-5; D gene unclear. The germline V gene has CDR1 MNHEY and CDR2 SVGAGI. This CDR3 spans 13 amino acids. V was trimmed by 3 bases and J by 6 bases, leaving 11 bases between them. In DNA, the CDR3 is TGTGCCAGCAGTTATCGGGCAAAAGATGGCTACACCTTC. Amino acid sequence: CASSYRAKDGYTF.

The gene calls are TRBV7-9 and TRBJ2-2; TRBD1 might be the D (5 bases). Germline V lookup: CDR1 SEHNR, CDR2 FQNEAQ (reference sequence). The CDR3 is 14 residues long. With 8 bases removed from V and 7 bases from J, the gap between germline ends came to 17 bases. The CDR3 here is CASCQGLSDGELFF. CDR3 DNA sequence: TGTGCCAGCTGTCAGGGATTATCGGACGGGGAGCTGTTTTTT. Together with reference TRBV7-9 and TRBJ2-2, the CDR3 gives the full variable domain: DTGVSQNPRHKITKRGQNVTFRCDPISEHNRLYWYRQTLGQGPEFLTYFQNEAQLEKSRLLSDRFSAERPKGSFSTLEIQRTEQGDSAMYLCASCQGLSDGELFFGEGSRLTVL.

V usage is TRBV7-8 and J usage is TRBJ1-1, with D perhaps matching TRBD1 (5 bases). Germline V lookup: CDR1 SGHVS, CDR2 FQNEAQ. V was shortened by 5 bases and J by 4 bases, with 23 bases between the two germline ends. The length of the CDR3 is 17 residues. CDR3 in DNA: TGTGCCAGCAGCCTGACTCCCACCCGGACACTACCCACTGAAGCTTTCTTT. It specifies CASSLTPTRTLPTEAFF.

The J gene is TRBJ2-2, the V gene TRBV4-1; tentatively, D is TRBD2 (6 bases). Germline-derived CDR1 and CDR2 are MGHRA and YSYEKL. This CDR3 has 16 amino acids. V lost 3 bases and J 4 bases, leaving 15 bases between the germline ends. CDR3 sequence reads: CASSHVLTAGTGELFF. CDR3 nucleotides: TGCGCCAGCAGCCATGTCCTTACAGCGGGCACCGGGGAGCTGTTTTTT.

The genes are TRBV2 and TRBJ2-1, with 9 bases lining up with TRBD2. The CDR3 runs to 16 residues. Trimming cost V 1 base and J 6 bases; bases outside gene matches: 7. Germline V CDR1 and CDR2: SNHLY, FYNNEI. CDR3 sequence: CASSEGGLAGFNEQFF. As DNA, the CDR3 is TGTGCCAGCAGTGAAGGTGGGCTAGCGGGATTCAATGAGCAGTTCTTC.

The V and J genes are TRBV7-2 and TRBJ2-1, with 13 nucleotides matching TRBD2. The germline V gene encodes CDR1 SGHTA and CDR2 FQGNSA. There are 20 residues in the CDR3. With 0 bases clipped from V and 7 bases from J, the junction kept 15 bases outside the gene matches. CDR3 DNA: TGTGCCAGCAGCTTAGCTACCGACCTAGGGACTAGCGGGAAGTATAATGAGCAGTTCTTC. This encodes CASSLATDLGTSGKYNEQFF.

The chain combines TRBV4-3 with TRBJ2-1, with D possibly matching TRBD2 (7 bases). The V and J ends lost 0 bases and 8 bases respectively, with 17 bases between them. The CDR3 has 16 amino acids. Germline V gives CDR1 LGHNA, CDR2 YSLEER. This chain's CDR3 is CASSQDLTGRADEQFF. CDR3 sequence (DNA): TGCGCCAGCAGCCAAGACCTTACAGGGAGGGCCGATGAGCAGTTCTTC.

This rearrangement joins TRBV7-9 to TRBJ1-2, with D unresolved. Germline CDR1 and CDR2: SEHNR and FQNEAQ (reference sequence). V dropped 5 bases and J dropped 5 bases, with 12 bases sitting between them. CDR3 length equals 13 residues. For the CDR3, the DNA is TGTGCCAGCAGCCCCCCGCTGGAATATGGCTACACCTTC. Its translation is CASSPPLEYGYTF.

This chain joins TRBV19 and TRBJ1-4, with D hard to call. Germline V gene data show CDR1 as LNHDA and CDR2 as SQIVND (reference sequence). V shed 7 bases and J shed 7 bases, with 16 bases lying between them. This CDR3 has 14 residues. The CDR3 spells CASKSQRFGEKLFF. The CDR3 coding sequence is TGTGCCAGTAAATCTCAACGGTTTGGTGAAAAACTGTTTTTT.

The V and J genes are TRBV7-9 and TRBJ2-1, with 9 bases aligning to TRBD2. This CDR3 has 14 amino acids. J lost 4 bases, V lost 4 bases, and 2 bases had no gene match. The germline V gene has CDR1 SEHNR and CDR2 FQNEAQ (reference sequence). CDR3 region: CASSSTSGYNEQFF. DNA for the CDR3: TGTGCCAGCAGCTCGACTAGCGGATACAATGAGCAGTTCTTC.

J is TRBJ1-3 and V is TRBV6-1; 7 bases agree with TRBD1. The CDR3 has 15 residues. Per the germline V gene, CDR1 is MNHNS and CDR2 is SASEGT. The V and J ends lost 4 bases and 2 bases, in that order; junction bases with no gene match: 5. The CDR3 bases are TGTGCCAGCAGTGGTGACAGGGTCGCTGGAAACACCATATATTTT. Residues: CASSGDRVAGNTIYF.

The rearrangement joins TRBV5-1 to TRBJ2-7, with 12 bases that match TRBD2. The CDR3 contains 14 residues. With V trimmed by 5 bases and J by 5 bases, 5 bases remained unmatched. The V gene's germline CDR1 is SGHRS and CDR2 YFSETQ. CDR3 region: CASSLAGGPHEQYF. CDR3 in DNA: TGCGCCAGCAGTCTAGCGGGAGGGCCCCACGAGCAGTACTTC. Based on the CDR3 plus reference TRBV5-1 and TRBJ2-7, the full variable domain is KAGVTQTPRYLIKTRGQQVTLSCSPISGHRSVSWYQQTPGQGLQFLFEYFSETQRNKGNFPGRFSGRQFSNSRSEMNVSTLELGDSALYLCASSLAGGPHEQYFGPGTRLTVT.

This chain links TRBV7-2 with TRBJ2-3; 8 nucleotides match TRBD2. Germline CDR1 SGHTA, CDR2 FQGNSA. This CDR3 spans 16 amino acids. V was clipped by 4 bases and J by 2 bases; unmatched bases: 8. The DNA for the CDR3 is TGTGCCAGCAGCTCCCGACTAGCGAGAAACACAGATACGCAGTATTTT. Protein sequence: CASSSRLARNTDTQYF.

The chain is built from TRBV11-2 and TRBJ2-7; perhaps D is TRBD1 or TRBD2 (6 bases each). CDR3 length equals 14 residues. CDR1 and CDR2 (germline): SGHAT, FQNNGV. V lost 8 bases to trimming and J lost 4 bases, with 18 bases between them. Written as DNA, the CDR3 is TGTGCCAGCCAGAAAGGGGGGCGAGGGTACGAGCAGTACTTC. Translation: CASQKGGRGYEQYF.

The chain combines TRBV7-3 with TRBJ2-7, with no clear D. The CDR3 covers 13 residues. Germline lookup yields CDR1 SGHTA and CDR2 FQGTGA. V dropped 0 bases and J dropped 0 bases, with 3 bases sitting between them. The CDR3 sequence is CASSLTISYEQYF. The CDR3 DNA sequence: TGTGCCAGCAGCTTAACCATCTCCTACGAGCAGTACTTC.

This chain connects TRBV7-8 to TRBJ2-1; D unresolved. The V and J ends lost 5 bases and 5 bases respectively, with 4 bases between them. CDR3 length equals 11 residues. In germline, CDR1 is SGHVS, CDR2 FQNEAQ. The CDR3 nucleotides are TGTGCCAGCAGCGCCAACAATGAGCAGTTCTTC. This codes for CASSANNEQFF.

The V call is TRBV9, the J call TRBJ2-7; D is possibly TRBD2 (6 bases). Per germline, CDR1 SGDLS and CDR2 YYNGEE. The germline V and J ends were trimmed by 3 bases and 2 bases, with 12 bases remaining between them. The CDR3 length is 14 residues. Here the CDR3 DNA reads TGTGCCAGCAGCGAGACGGGAGATCCCTACGAGCAGTACTTC. It encodes CASSETGDPYEQYF.

The rearrangement links TRBV18 to TRBJ2-7, with 9 bases lining up with TRBD2. In germline, CDR1 is KGHSH, CDR2 LQKENI. J lost 1 base, V lost 1 base, and 14 bases had no gene match. This CDR3 is 19 amino acids long. CDR3 loop: CASSPLAGELKTLSYEQYF. The CDR3 bases are TGTGCCAGCTCACCACTAGCGGGAGAGCTAAAAACACTGTCCTACGAGCAGTACTTC.

The chain couples TRBV28 to TRBJ2-7, with D hard to call. CDR3 size: 16 residues. Trimming cost V 7 bases and J 1 base, with 20 bases left between them. The germline V gene has CDR1 MDHEN and CDR2 SYDVKM. The CDR3 DNA follows: TGTGCCAGCACCCCTTTCAGCGATAGTTTATCCTACGAGCAGTACTTC. Its protein is CASTPFSDSLSYEQYF.

The rearrangement links TRBV9 to TRBJ2-2; TRBD2 aligns across 7 bases. The junction had 8 bases not matched to a gene; V was cut back by 7 bases and J by 2 bases. The CDR3 is 15 amino acids. Germline V gene data show CDR1 as SGDLS and CDR2 as YYNGEE. In DNA form, the CDR3 reads TGTGCCAGCGGGCGCGGGAGTGGTAACACCGGGGAGCTGTTTTTT. It specifies CASGRGSGNTGELFF.

The chain links TRBV5-1 to TRBJ2-5; D not resolved. Germline V gene data show CDR1 as SGHRS and CDR2 as YFSETQ. V was pared by 0 bases and J by 2 bases, with 8 bases between. The CDR3 runs 14 residues. The CDR3 DNA reads TGCGCCAGCAGCTTGGTCTGGGGACAAGAGACCCAGTACTTC. Translated: CASSLVWGQETQYF.

The count of this clone is one. This chain uses TRBV28 with TRBJ1-4; D uncertain. Trimming stripped 6 bases from V and 6 bases from J, with 14 bases between. Germline V gene data show CDR1 as MDHEN and CDR2 as SYDVKM. The CDR3 covers 14 residues. The CDR3 loop is CASRAPGDYEKLFF. CDR3 bases: TGTGCCAGCAGAGCCCCGGGTGATTATGAAAAACTGTTTTTT.

This clone was recorded only once. The J gene is TRBJ1-5, the V gene TRBV6-1; D unclear. Deletions cut 3 bases from V and 7 bases from J, with 10 bases between. This CDR3 comprises 13 residues. The germline CDR1 and CDR2 sequences are MNHNS and SASEGT. The DNA of the CDR3 is TGTGCCAGCAGTGACTACAGTCTCCAGCCCCAGCATTTT. This translates into CASSDYSLQPQHF.

The genes are TRBV5-1 and TRBJ1-1; tentative D call: TRBD1 (6 bases). CDR1 and CDR2 from the germline V gene are SGHRS and YFSETQ. V dropped 1 base and J dropped 4 bases, with 20 bases sitting between them. CDR3 length: 17 residues. CDR3 bases: TGCGCCAGCAGCTTGAATTCAGGGGTCGGGGTGGGCACTGAAGCTTTCTTT. Translating gives CASSLNSGVGVGTEAFF.

The V gene is TRBV19, the J gene TRBJ1-5; 8 bases map to TRBD1. Germline V gene data show CDR1 as LNHDA and CDR2 as SQIVND (reference sequence). The CDR3 runs 15 residues. After removal of 5 bases from V and 3 bases from J, the junction contained 6 bases not matched to a gene. The CDR3 DNA reads TGTGCCAGTAGTTCAGACAGGGGTTTCAATCAGCCCCAGCATTTT. Translation: CASSSDRGFNQPQHF. Filled out from reference TRBV19 and TRBJ1-5, the complete variable domain reads DGGITQSPKYLFRKEGQNVTLSCEQNLNHDAMYWYRQDPGQGLRLIYYSQIVNDFQKGDIAEGYSVSREKKESFPLTVTSAQKNPTAFYLCASSSDRGFNQPQHFGDGTRLSIL.

The V and J genes are TRBV7-6 and TRBJ2-6; possibly TRBD2 for D (6 bases). This CDR3 is 16 amino acids long. Trimming took off 6 bases at V and 4 bases at J, with 16 bases between the two ends. Germline V gene data show CDR1 as SGHVS and CDR2 as FNYEAQ. The CDR3 region has the DNA TGTGCCAGCAGTTTATTGGGCGGGACCGGGGCCAACGTCCTGACTTTC. Translation: CASSLLGGTGANVLTF.